This T cell receptor (beta chain) was sequenced during a study of OX40 agonist ivuxolimab in advanced cancers. Findings and limits, study-wide: Which antigen the expanded peripheral T cells recognized is unknown. Expanded clones were, on average, more numerous in CD8+ T cells than in CD4+. The study observed clonal expansion of CD4+ and CD8+ blood T cells by week 6 at 0.1 to 3.0 mg/kg.

This CDR3 region has 16 residues. Germline assignment: CDR1 SGHDN and CDR2 FVKESK. Trimming removed 2 bases from V and 0 bases from J; junction bases left unmatched: 3. Sequencing used immunoSEQ multiplex PCR; TCRdb keeps in-frame clones, though not all of them. The table shows 66,000 or so clones, with 85% occurring only once. As for this clone: Its antigen is unknown.

Patients with a history of autoimmune disease or on systemic immunosuppression were excluded. Source: CD4+ or CD8+ T cells sorted from blood, taken in a trial of the OX40 agonist ivuxolimab. The V and J genes are TRBV14 and TRBJ1-1, with 10 bases matching TRBD1. The clonotype comes from an adult with an advanced solid tumor such as melanoma, head and neck, liver or kidney cancer. The CDR3 region has the DNA TGTGCCAGCAGCCAACTTGGGACAGGGGTGAACACTGAAGCTTTCTTT. This gives the protein CASSQLGTGVNTEAFF.